The 19 T cell receptor beta chains presented below share a single source sample, sequenced in a study of shared clonotypes between healthy human individuals. Produced via immunoSEQ multiplex PCR; TCRdb's table is partial and in-frame only. Of approximately 1.4 million clones detected, 95% to 99% appear once; the ten largest clones hold about 0.4%. Material: naive CD4+ T cells sorted from blood. Regarding subset: CD45RA+ positively selected. The receptors come from a young man in good health.

The rearrangement joins TRBV14 to TRBJ2-7; D ambiguous. CDR1 SGHDN and CDR2 FVKESK come from the germline V gene. With 3 bases removed from V and 3 bases from J, the gap between germline ends came to 15 bases. The CDR3 has 15 residues. The CDR3 coding sequence is TGTGCCAGCAGCCACCGTGGAGCAGGAATCTACGAGCAGTACTTC. Its protein is CASSHRGAGIYEQYF.

This clone appeared once. The chain employs TRBV9 and TRBJ2-4; D perhaps matches TRBD1 (6 bases). Looked up from germline, CDR1 is SGDLS and CDR2 is YYNGEE. The CDR3 runs to 17 residues. The V end lost 0 bases, the J end lost 1 base, and 14 bases lay between the germline ends. For the CDR3, the DNA is TGTGCCAGCAGCGTAGTCCCCACAGGGCTGGCCAAAAACATTCAGTACTTC. Amino acids: CASSVVPTGLAKNIQYF.

The chain uses TRBV6-1 and TRBJ2-1; D gene ambiguous. V lost 6 bases and J lost 1, with 7 bases in between. CDR1 MNHNS and CDR2 SASEGT come from the germline V gene. This CDR3 is built from 13 residues. CDR3 DNA: TGTGCCAGCAGAACCTTTTCCTACAATGAGCAGTTCTTC. Translation: CASRTFSYNEQFF.

The chain links TRBV5-5 to TRBJ2-7, with 10 bases identical to TRBD1. With V trimmed by 5 bases and J by 4 bases, 6 bases remained unmatched. The CDR3 length is 14 residues. Germline assignment: CDR1 SGHKS and CDR2 YYEKEE (reference sequence). This chain's CDR3 is CASRRPGQGYEQYF. The CDR3 nucleotides read TGTGCCAGCAGGAGACCGGGACAGGGGTACGAGCAGTACTTC.

This clone was recorded once. CDR3: CASSSPSFLDEQYF. CDR3 sequence (DNA): TGTGCCAGCAGCTCCCCTTCGTTCTTGGACGAGCAGTACTTC. The chain employs TRBV5-4 and TRBJ2-7, with D unclear. The CDR3 spans 14 residues. The V end was cut by 3 bases, the J end by 5 bases, with 15 bases between. Germline CDR1 and CDR2: SGHNT and YYREEE (reference sequence). The full variable domain, rest sourced from reference TRBV5-4 and TRBJ2-7, is ETGVTQSPTHLIKTRGQQVTLRCSSQSGHNTVSWYQQALGQGPQFIFQYYREEENGRGNFPPRFSGLQFPNYSSELNVNALELDDSALYLCASSSPSFLDEQYFGPGTRLTVT.

The V and J genes are TRBV9 and TRBJ2-3; 12 nucleotides match TRBD2. V lost 4 bases and J lost 1; bases outside the gene matches: 7. The CDR3 spans 17 residues. CDR1 is SGDLS, CDR2 YYNGEE, per germline. CDR3 in amino acids: CASSTRLAGARTDTQYF. The CDR3 nucleotides are TGTGCCAGCAGCACTCGACTAGCGGGAGCGCGCACAGATACGCAGTATTTT.

To note about this clone: Other DNA variants within this sample encode the same CDR3. V gene TRBV11-2 combines with J gene TRBJ1-1; D gene unclear. CDR1 is SGHAT, CDR2 FQNNGV, per germline. CDR3 length equals 13 residues. V was trimmed by 5 bases and J by 2 bases, leaving 9 bases between them. CDR3 in amino acids: CASSTDGNTEAFF. The CDR3 DNA reads TGTGCCAGCAGCACAGACGGTAACACTGAAGCTTTCTTT. Looking up the rest from reference TRBV11-2 and TRBJ1-1 gives the full variable domain: EAGVAQSPRYKIIEKRQSVAFWCNPISGHATLYWYQQILGQGPKLLIQFQNNGVVDDSQLPKDRFSAERLKGVDSTLKIQPAKLEDSAVYLCASSTDGNTEAFFGQGTRLTVV.

The count of this clone is one. The J gene is TRBJ2-5, the V gene TRBV5-1; D remains unclear. This CDR3 has 14 residues. The V and J ends lost 0 bases and 2 bases respectively, with 8 bases between them. CDR1 and CDR2 (germline): SGHRS, YFSETQ. The DNA for the CDR3 is TGCGCCAGCAGCTTGGACCCCCCACAAGAGACCCAGTACTTC. This sequence encodes CASSLDPPQETQYF.

The J gene is TRBJ2-7, the V gene TRBV9, with 7 bases identical to TRBD1. The CDR3 is 14 residues long. With 3 bases clipped from V and 2 bases from J, the junction kept 5 bases outside the gene matches. Germline CDR1 SGDLS, CDR2 YYNGEE. Here the CDR3 reads CASSAGTDPYEQYF. The CDR3 nucleotides read TGTGCCAGCAGCGCTGGGACAGATCCCTACGAGCAGTACTTC.

The chain employs TRBV6-4 and TRBJ2-3, with 8 bases lining up with TRBD2. Per germline, CDR1 MRHNA and CDR2 SNTAGT. V lost 4 bases to trimming and J lost 0 bases; unmatched junction nucleotides: 6. This CDR3 is built from 16 residues. The CDR3 loop is CASSALPGGSTDTQYF. The CDR3 DNA follows: TGTGCCAGCAGTGCGCTCCCGGGAGGGAGCACAGATACGCAGTATTTT.

This chain links TRBV6-4 with TRBJ1-1; TRBD1 might be the D (5 bases). V was cut by 3 bases and J by 12 bases, with 23 bases left in between. The V gene's germline CDR1 is MRHNA and CDR2 SNTAGT. CDR3 size: 15 residues. CDR3 DNA: TGTGCCAGCAGTGATCTTTATATGGGGCGCGGATGGTCTTTCTTT. Translating gives CASSDLYMGRGWSFF.

This clone was picked up one time. This chain joins TRBV11-2 and TRBJ2-5; 8 bases fit TRBD2. This CDR3 spans 16 amino acids. Unmatched junction bases numbered 7, after V lost 0 bases and J lost 4 bases. CDR1 and CDR2 from the germline V gene are SGHAT and FQNNGV. The CDR3 reads CASSLDRGLVLETQYF. DNA for the CDR3: TGTGCCAGCAGCTTAGATCGGGGACTAGTTTTAGAGACCCAGTACTTC.

The gene calls are TRBV5-1 and TRBJ2-1, with D possibly TRBD2 on 6 matching bases. The CDR3 spans 16 residues. The germline gives CDR1 SGHRS, CDR2 YFSETQ. V shed 0 bases and J shed 0 bases, with 10 bases lying between them. This chain's CDR3 is CASSLGDWYSYNEQFF. The DNA for the CDR3 is TGCGCCAGCAGCTTGGGGGACTGGTACTCCTACAATGAGCAGTTCTTC.

This clone occurred once. The J gene is TRBJ2-7, the V gene TRBV7-2; 7 positions agree with TRBD2. The J segment lost 2 bases and the V segment lost 2 bases, leaving 12 bases of the junction unmatched. Germline lookup yields CDR1 SGHTA and CDR2 FQGNSA. This CDR3 spans 17 amino acids. The CDR3: CASSLRSLVGGTYEQYF. Written as DNA, the CDR3 is TGTGCCAGCAGCTTACGATCTTTGGTGGGAGGGACCTACGAGCAGTACTTC.

The chain couples TRBV11-3 to TRBJ2-1; 12 bases match TRBD2. The J segment lost 9 bases and the V segment lost 3 bases, leaving 3 bases of the junction unmatched. The CDR3 runs 14 residues. The germline V gene has CDR1 SGHNT and CDR2 YENEEA. The CDR3 DNA follows: TGTGCCAGCAGCTTGACTAGCGGGAGTATTGAGCAGTTCTTC. As protein: CASSLTSGSIEQFF.

The CDR3 coding sequence is TGTGCCAGCAGCTCCCCTAGCGGGAATGGTAACGAGCAGTACTTC. Amino acid sequence: CASSSPSGNGNEQYF. The chain recombines TRBV5-4 with TRBJ2-7; the match to TRBD2 covers 9 bases. The germline V gene has CDR1 SGHNT and CDR2 YYREEE (reference sequence). The CDR3 covers 15 residues. Unmatched junction bases numbered 9, after V lost 3 bases and J lost 5 bases.

The J gene is TRBJ2-7, the V gene TRBV7-9; D might be TRBD1 or TRBD2, each matching 5 bases. Germline V gene lookup returns CDR1 SEHNR and CDR2 FQNEAQ (reference sequence). Between the trimmed V and J ends, which lost 5 bases and 2 bases, there was a span of 13 bases. CDR3 length equals 14 residues. CDR3 sequence reads: CASSHLGPPYEQYF. CDR3 nucleotide sequence: TGTGCCAGCAGCCACCTGGGACCGCCCTACGAGCAGTACTTC.

The chain uses TRBV5-5 and TRBJ2-3; no clear D. The CDR3 is 15 residues long. Germline values: CDR1 SGHKS, CDR2 YYEKEE (reference sequence). V lost 4 bases, J lost 2 bases, and 14 bases lay in between. Here the CDR3 DNA reads TGTGCCAGCAGCATTGGTCCCCTCCCCACAGATACGCAGTATTTT. Encoded protein: CASSIGPLPTDTQYF.

The chain joins TRBV9 to TRBJ2-1; 7 nucleotides agree with TRBD2. Germline CDR1 and CDR2: SGDLS and YYNGEE. There are 16 residues in the CDR3. V lost 0 bases and J lost 5; bases outside the gene matches: 8. CDR3 bases: TGTGCCAGCAGCGTAGCAGGACTAGGGTCCCACAATGAGCAGTTCTTC. This encodes CASSVAGLGSHNEQFF.